The present entry profiles one T cell receptor (beta chain) with its context. The sample contains more than one DNA sequence encoding this CDR3. This entry is derived from a study of PD-L1 blockade in urothelial cancer. Clones were sequenced by immunoSEQ multiplex PCR, and TCRdb holds only the in-frame ones, with some missing. There are 55,000 or so clones in the sample; 84% occur only once, and approximately 6% lies in the top ten. Germline CDR1 and CDR2: LNHDA and SQIVND (reference sequence). Trimming at V came to 9 bases and at J to 1 base, leaving 2 bases not matched to a gene. The CDR3 runs to 12 residues.

The clonotype comes from a man aged 35 to 55 with urothelial cancer. The chain joins TRBV19 to TRBJ2-7; 8 positions agree with TRBD2. Sequences were derived from PBMCs, sampled around atezolizumab (anti-PD-L1) treatment. CDR3 bases: TGTGCCAGCGGGAGGGGTTCCTACGAGCAGTACTTC. Translating it yields CASGRGSYEQYF.